The present T cell receptor beta chain was sequenced within a study of blood T cell repertoires in COVID-19. In the authors' methods: Cell counts per sample came from amplifying reference gene primers. The table came from immunoSEQ multiplex PCR; TCRdb's copy has only in-frame clones and leaves some out. V and J calls and clone size are as listed in that table; D and trimming were resolved from the DNA. The table has roughly 130,000 clones, roughly 83% seen once. The origin of this receptor is a woman aged 30 to 39 who had recovered from COVID-19. The material sequenced was peripheral blood.

CDR3 coding DNA: TGTGCCAGCAGCAAAATAACAGGGGCAAGCTCCTACGAGCAGTACTTC. Its protein product is CASSKITGASSYEQYF. The genes are TRBV11-2 and TRBJ2-7, with 7 bases fitting TRBD1. The germline CDR1 and CDR2 sequences are SGHAT and FQNNGV. The CDR3 is made up of 16 amino acids. Unmatched junction bases numbered 10, after V lost 5 bases and J lost 0 bases.